A single sample is the source of the 9 T cell receptor beta chains below, sequenced in a study of glioma-infiltrating T cells. Using RNA template, CDR3s of TCR alpha and beta were amplified with iRepertoire arm-PCR. Each CDR3 protein is one row after TCRdb ran MiXCR on the multiplex PCR reads. The profile shows more than 110,000 distinct CDR3 sequences, around 40% of them singletons. The sample consisted of glioma tissue, nonneoplastic brain tissue, or PBMCs (not recorded which). These receptors came from a human donor with low-grade glioma or glioblastoma, undergoing nonglioma brain surgery, or in good health (not recorded which).

The CDR3 DNA is TGTGCCAGCAGCCAAGCAATGGGGTTAGGGGGCGAAGAAAAACTGTTTTTT. Translated: CASSQAMGLGGEEKLFF. This chain joins TRBV4-2 and TRBJ1-4, with 7 nucleotides matching TRBD1. CDR1 LGHNA and CDR2 YNFKEQ come from the germline V gene. Germline trimming cut 1 base from V and 8 bases from J; bases unmatched to any gene: 13. The CDR3 is 17 residues long.

This clonotype appeared a few times. The chain employs TRBV4-3 and TRBJ2-7; tentatively, D is TRBD1 (5 bases). Germline assignment: CDR1 LGHNA and CDR2 YSLEER. The CDR3 runs 15 residues. The germline V and J ends were trimmed by 0 bases and 3 bases, with 12 bases remaining between them. The CDR3 sequence is CASSQDWGRYYEQYF. CDR3 nucleotide sequence: TGCGCCAGCAGCCAAGACTGGGGCAGGTACTACGAGCAGTACTTC.

This clonotype has more than one count but fewer than ten. The chain uses TRBV7-2 and TRBJ2-7; the D is unclear. Germline V gene sequence: CDR1 SGHTA, CDR2 FQGNSA. The CDR3 is 14 amino acids. Trimming took 1 base from V and 6 from J, leaving 13 bases between them. The chain's CDR3 is CASSLDPGVSEQYF. CDR3 sequence (DNA): TGTGCCAGCAGCTTAGACCCGGGTGTCTCCGAGCAGTACTTC.

The CDR3 loop reads CASSQDIRSEQFF. CDR3 sequence (DNA): TGTGCCAGCAGCCAAGATATCCGAAGTGAGCAGTTCTTC. This chain joins TRBV3-1 and TRBJ2-1, with unresolved D. The V gene's germline CDR1 is LGHDT and CDR2 YNNKEL (reference sequence). V shed 0 bases and J shed 9 bases, with 9 bases lying between them. The CDR3 sequence is 13 residues long.

This clonotype was observed a handful of times. A read error may produce the germline difference seen at one junction end. The rearrangement uses TRBV2 and TRBJ1-1; tentatively, D is TRBD1 (5 bases). The CDR3 consists of 10 residues. Germline CDR1 is SNHLY and CDR2 is FYNNEI. The CDR3 bases are TGTGCCAGCCGGGGGACCGAAATATTTTTT. Amino acid sequence: CASRGTEIFF.

Turning to this clonotype: This may come from a read error, since a much larger clone is one base off. The gene calls are TRBV15 and TRBJ2-3, with D unclear. The germline V and J ends were trimmed by 2 bases and 3 bases, with 0 bases remaining between them. The CDR3 spans 11 residues. Germline lookup yields CDR1 LNHNV and CDR2 YYDKDF (reference sequence). The CDR3 spells CATSRTDTQYF. As DNA, the CDR3 is TGTGCCACCAGCAGAACAGATACGCAGTATTTT.

In this sample, this clonotype turned up a few times. The rearrangement links TRBV4-1 to TRBJ2-3; the match to TRBD2 covers 9 bases. After removal of 0 bases from V and 6 bases from J, the junction contained 10 bases not matched to a gene. The length of the CDR3 is 17 residues. Germline values: CDR1 MGHRA, CDR2 YSYEKL. The CDR3 reads CASSQDGGLAWLDTQYF. In DNA, the CDR3 is TGCGCCAGCAGCCAAGATGGCGGACTAGCGTGGTTGGATACGCAGTATTTT.

This rearrangement joins TRBV20-1 to TRBJ2-1; 8 positions agree with TRBD1. CDR3 length: 12 amino acids. CDR1 and CDR2 (germline): DFQATT, SNEGSKA (reference sequence). The CDR3 sequence is CSGGQGRGEQFF. The CDR3 coding sequence is TGCAGCGGAGGACAGGGCCGGGGGGAGCAGTTCTTC.

In DNA form, the CDR3 reads TGTGCCAGCAGCCAAGATTCGACCCCTCGCAACACCGGGGAGCTGTTTTTT. This codes for CASSQDSTPRNTGELFF. The chain carries TRBV4-2 and TRBJ2-2, with no clear D. The V gene lost 0 bases and the J gene lost 2 bases, with 13 bases spanning the gap. The CDR3 covers 17 residues. Germline V gene lookup returns CDR1 LGHNA and CDR2 YNFKEQ.